The present T cell receptor (beta chain) was sequenced within a study of cytomegalovirus exposure and HLA in healthy donors. V shed 5 bases, J shed 10 bases, and the junction held 7 bases outside the gene matches. The CDR3 has 14 residues. Germline CDR1 MNHEY, CDR2 SMNVEV (reference sequence). Primers included in the PCR were 60 Vbeta and 13 Jbeta primers. The authors' processing: Per a later analysis, the number of unique TCR beta chains was 75 million to 90 million, of which 10 million to 11 million were shared. Here immunoSEQ multiplex PCR was the method, and the copy in TCRdb shows in-frame clones only, minus some. The V and J calls and clone size are taken from that table; D and trimming were inferred from the DNA. The data show about 140,000 clones, around 79% seen once.

V is TRBV27 and J is TRBJ1-6; the match to TRBD1 covers 8 bases. The specimen sequenced was PBMCs. This sequence was found in a female donor in good health and CMV-seronegative. The CDR3 sequence: CASSADRGGSPLHF. The CDR3 DNA is TGTGCCAGCAGTGCCGACAGGGGTGGCTCACCCCTCCACTTT.